The source of this TCR beta chain is a study of cytotoxic CD8 clonotypes in ibrutinib-treated CLL. Data came from immunoSEQ multiplex PCR; TCRdb stores just in-frame clones and leaves some out. The data show about 130,000 clones, around 84% seen once. The CDR3 contains 18 residues. The sequence derives from a human donor with chronic lymphocytic leukemia. This specimen was PBMCs, taken after 24 months of ibrutinib treatment. V and J are TRBV21-1 and TRBJ1-2; the D segment call TRBD1 is taken from the table without a DNA check. TRBV21-1 is tagged as a pseudogene. The CDR3 protein is CASSKFLRTAPPNYGYTF. The DNA for the CDR3 is TGTGCCAGCAGCAAATTCCTACGGACAGCTCCACCTAACTATGGCTACACCTTC.